This T cell receptor (beta chain) came from a study of T cell changes during pregnancy in multiple sclerosis. This CDR3 spans 14 amino acids. Germline assignment: CDR1 GTSNPN and CDR2 SVGIG (reference sequence). V lost 7 bases, J lost 0 bases, and 9 bases stayed unmatched. Using immunoSEQ multiplex PCR, the repertoire was profiled, and TCRdb retains in-frame clones only, with some absent. Among under 65,000 clones, roughly 92% were seen once, and the ten largest hold about 2.6%. The genes are TRBV30 and TRBJ2-7; 7 bases are shared with TRBD1. This clonotype originated in a female donor with multiple sclerosis, enrolled in a pregnancy study. Source: CD8+ T cells from peripheral blood mononuclear cells, taken in the third trimester of pregnancy. CDR3 in amino acids: CASTIQGLSYEQYF. Here the CDR3 DNA reads TGTGCCTCGACGATACAGGGGCTCTCCTACGAGCAGTACTTC.